Listed here are 31 T cell receptor beta chains from one sample, sequenced in a study of CD8 T cells in Susac syndrome. Random hexamers were used to reverse transcribe an amount of roughly 0.45 to 1 ug RNA. TCRdb analysed the immunoSEQ multiplex PCR reads with MiXCR anew, one entry per CDR3 protein. The sample has over 65,000 distinct CDR3 sequences, about 93% seen once. Source material: CD4+ T cells from PBMCs. Every receptor here comes from a human donor with Susac syndrome.

This clonotype came up once. The V gene is TRBV18, the J gene TRBJ2-1; 11 bases fit TRBD2. The CDR3 is 17 amino acids. V lost 0 bases to trimming and J lost 3 bases; unmatched junction nucleotides: 4. CDR1 is KGHSH, CDR2 LQKENI, per germline. For the CDR3, the DNA is TGTGCCAGCTCACCACCGAATAGCGGGAGGGTCTACAATGAGCAGTTCTTC. Its protein product is CASSPPNSGRVYNEQFF.

This rearrangement joins TRBV5-4 to TRBJ2-7; TRBD2 aligns across 8 bases. Per the germline V gene, CDR1 is SGHNT and CDR2 is YYREEE (reference sequence). V lost 1 base and J lost 5; bases outside the gene matches: 2. This CDR3 has 13 amino acids. The CDR3 DNA sequence: TGTGCCAGCAGCTTGCAAGCGGGAGACGAGCAGTACTTC. Translation gives CASSLQAGDEQYF.

V and J are TRBV12-3 or TRBV12-4 and TRBJ1-5, with D unresolved. The CDR3 has 13 amino acids. V lost 3 bases, J lost 4 bases, and 7 bases lay in between. This CDR3 is CASSLSMNQPQHF. CDR3 DNA: TGTGCCAGCAGTTTGTCGATGAATCAGCCCCAGCATTTT.

V is TRBV20-1 and J is TRBJ1-5; D is possibly TRBD1 (5 bases). CDR1 and CDR2 (germline): DFQATT, SNEGSKA (reference sequence). CDR3 size: 13 residues. V was pared by 6 bases and J by 4 bases, with 13 bases between. The CDR3 loop reads CSAVDSSNQPQHF. CDR3 DNA sequence: TGCAGTGCCGTAGACAGTTCGAATCAGCCCCAGCATTTT.

The chain employs TRBV9 and TRBJ2-6; 9 positions match TRBD1. Per germline, CDR1 SGDLS and CDR2 YYNGEE. CDR3 length equals 18 residues. V shed 2 bases and J 1 base; nucleotides not matched to a gene: 7. CDR3 bases: TGTGCCAGCAGCGTCACCGGGACAGGGTTATCTGGGGCCAACGTCCTGACTTTC. The encoded protein is CASSVTGTGLSGANVLTF.

This chain uses TRBV12-3 or TRBV12-4 with TRBJ2-7, with 8 bases matching TRBD1. The CDR3 runs 15 residues. V lost 5 bases, J lost 3 bases, and 9 bases stayed unmatched. This CDR3 is CASSVGTGGIYEQYF. In DNA form, the CDR3 reads TGTGCCAGCAGTGTGGGGACAGGCGGGATCTACGAGCAGTACTTC.

The genes are TRBV13 and TRBJ2-1; D is unclear. The V end lost 5 bases, the J end lost 7 bases, and 15 bases lay between the germline ends. There are 14 residues in the CDR3. Germline CDR1 is PRHDT and CDR2 is FYEKMQ (reference sequence). The CDR3 nucleotides read TGTGCCAGCAGCCCTCTGCCTAGGCGGAATGAGCAGTTCTTC. It encodes CASSPLPRRNEQFF.

The rearrangement links TRBV7-2 to TRBJ2-1, with D unresolved. Germline V gene lookup returns CDR1 SGHTA and CDR2 FQGNSA. Trimming removed 4 bases at V and 4 bases at J, with 14 bases between. The CDR3 is made up of 15 amino acids. CDR3 nucleotide sequence: TGTGCCAGCAGCTCCCTCGTGGCGACGTACAATGAGCAGTTCTTC. Protein product: CASSSLVATYNEQFF.

This chain connects TRBV12-3 or TRBV12-4 to TRBJ1-2; D ambiguous. The CDR3 has 13 amino acids. The CDR3 is CAGGGSNNYGYTF. CDR3 sequence (DNA): TGTGCTGGAGGAGGCTCCAATAACTATGGCTACACCTTC.

The CDR3 DNA follows: TGCGCCAGCAGCTTACAACCGACAGATGGGACCGTATGGTTCTTT. Protein product: CASSLQPTDGTVWFF. V and J are TRBV5-1 and TRBJ1-1; maybe TRBD1 (5 bases). V lost 2 bases, J lost 14 bases, and 25 bases lay in between. CDR3 length: 15 residues. Germline V gene data show CDR1 as SGHRS and CDR2 as YFSETQ.

This chain links TRBV7-9 with TRBJ1-1; D may be TRBD1 (5 bases). Germline CDR1 is SEHNR and CDR2 is FQNEAQ (reference sequence). CDR3 length: 15 residues. Trimming shortened V by 3 bases and J by 5 bases, and 16 bases separated the two germline ends. The CDR3 loop reads CASSLEPGLDTEAFF. The CDR3 DNA is TGTGCCAGCAGCTTGGAACCGGGACTTGATACTGAAGCTTTCTTT.

The chain carries TRBV7-2 and TRBJ2-3; perhaps TRBD2 as D (6 bases). The CDR3 sequence is 14 residues long. The V end lost 1 base, the J end lost 5 bases, and 10 bases lay between the germline ends. The germline gives CDR1 SGHTA, CDR2 FQGNSA. The CDR3 DNA follows: TGTGCCAGCAGCTTAGGACTGGGGGGAGATACGCAGTATTTT. It encodes CASSLGLGGDTQYF.

The chain uses TRBV5-4 and TRBJ2-3, with 11 bases aligning to TRBD1. Germline values: CDR1 SGHNT, CDR2 YYREEE (reference sequence). This CDR3 spans 13 amino acids. V shed 10 bases, J shed 5 bases, and the junction held 6 bases outside the gene matches. DNA for the CDR3: TGTGCCGCCGGGACAGGGGGTAGAGATACGCAGTATTTT. It specifies CAAGTGGRDTQYF. The full variable domain, in which reference TRBV5-4 and TRBJ2-3 provide the parts outside the CDR3, is ETGVTQSPTHLIKTRGQQVTLRCSSQSGHNTVSWYQQALGQGPQFIFQYYREEENGRGNFPPRFSGLQFPNYSSELNVNALELDDSALYLCAAGTGGRDTQYFGPGTRLTVL.

This chain links TRBV25-1 with TRBJ2-3; D is unclear. The CDR3 has 11 amino acids. The V gene's germline CDR1 is MGHDK and CDR2 SYGVNS. The V and J ends lost 4 bases and 7 bases respectively, with 6 bases between them. The CDR3 loop is CASSVANTQYF. Written as DNA, the CDR3 is TGTGCCAGCAGTGTGGCAAATACGCAGTATTTT.

J is TRBJ2-7 and V is TRBV28; possible D gene TRBD2, 6 bases. The CDR3 covers 15 residues. V shed 6 bases and J shed 2 bases, with 17 bases lying between them. The V gene's germline CDR1 is MDHEN and CDR2 SYDVKM. The CDR3 region is CASRDRGAGPYEQYF. The CDR3, as DNA: TGTGCCAGCAGGGATCGCGGGGCCGGGCCCTACGAGCAGTACTTC.

A note on this clonotype: The junction does not match germline at one end; this may be a read error. The rearrangement links TRBV28 to TRBJ2-7, with D maybe TRBD1 (5 bases). The CDR3 runs 15 residues. The germline gives CDR1 MDHEN, CDR2 SYDVKM. In DNA, the CDR3 is TGTGCCAGCAGTTTATTCTCCCCGGCCCAGGGAAGACCCTTCTTC. Amino acid sequence: CASSLFSPAQGRPFF. Variable domain in full (rest from reference TRBV28 and TRBJ2-7): DVKVTQSSRYLVKRTGEKVFLECVQDMDHENMFWYRQDPGLGLRLIYFSYDVKMKEKGDIPEGYSVSREKKERFSLILESASTNQTSMYLCASSLFSPAQGRPFFGPGTRLTVT.

V usage is TRBV7-9 and J usage is TRBJ2-1; D is undetermined. This CDR3 has 14 amino acids. The V gene's germline CDR1 is SEHNR and CDR2 FQNEAQ (reference sequence). Trimming removed 3 bases at V and 5 bases at J, with 11 bases between. CDR3 in amino acids: CASSFTTADNEQFF. The CDR3 DNA reads as TGTGCCAGCAGCTTCACTACAGCTGACAATGAGCAGTTCTTC.

In its sample, this clonotype was seen a few times. The V call is TRBV7-2, the J call TRBJ2-7, with D unclear. The CDR3 consists of 11 residues. CDR1 and CDR2 from the germline V gene are SGHTA and FQGNSA. V lost 5 bases to trimming and J lost 9 bases, with 11 bases between them. CDR3 region: CASSIGPGQYF. The DNA of the CDR3 is TGTGCCAGCAGCATTGGACCTGGGCAGTACTTC.

This chain connects TRBV3-1 to TRBJ1-3; 7 nucleotides line up with TRBD1. This CDR3 spans 14 amino acids. The germline V gene encodes CDR1 LGHDT and CDR2 YNNKEL (reference sequence). Unmatched junction bases numbered 6, after V lost 1 base and J lost 9 bases. Here the CDR3 reads CASSQGTGAGTIYF. The CDR3, as DNA: TGTGCCAGCAGCCAAGGTACAGGGGCAGGCACCATATATTTT.

This sequence joins TRBV4-3 and TRBJ2-7; D possibly corresponds to TRBD2 (6 bases). The CDR3 runs to 14 residues. Trimming took 0 bases from V and 2 from J, leaving 8 bases between them. Looked up from germline, CDR1 is LGHNA and CDR2 is YSLEER. The CDR3 sequence: CASSQEAGPYEQYF. The CDR3 DNA reads TGCGCCAGCAGCCAAGAGGCGGGGCCCTACGAGCAGTACTTC.

The chain combines TRBV5-1 with TRBJ2-7; the D gene is possibly TRBD1 (6 bases). The CDR3 extends over 13 amino acids. In germline, CDR1 is SGHRS, CDR2 YFSETQ. V lost 4 bases, J lost 3 bases, and 11 bases lay in between. The CDR3 nucleotides are TGCGCCAGCAGCCTGGACAGAAACTACGAGCAGTACTTC. Translation gives CASSLDRNYEQYF.

The chain joins TRBV7-9 to TRBJ2-7, with D perhaps matching TRBD1 (6 bases). The CDR3 length is 17 residues. V was trimmed by 3 bases and J by 1 base, leaving 19 bases between them. CDR1 and CDR2 (germline): SEHNR, FQNEAQ (reference sequence). The CDR3 protein is CASSLGAGQDGSYEQYF. As DNA, the CDR3 is TGTGCCAGCAGCTTGGGGGCAGGACAAGACGGTTCCTACGAGCAGTACTTC.

A single count supports this clonotype. The CDR3 DNA reads TGTGCCAGCAGCTTCCTACTAGCGGGAGTTAACGAGCAGTACTTC. This gives the protein CASSFLLAGVNEQYF. The chain recombines TRBV7-9 with TRBJ2-7; 11 bases match TRBD2. Germline CDR1 SEHNR, CDR2 FQNEAQ (reference sequence). This CDR3 is 15 amino acids long. J gave up 5 bases and V 3 bases, and 6 bases lay outside the gene matches.

V and J are TRBV19 and TRBJ1-5, with D unclear. Germline V lookup: CDR1 LNHDA, CDR2 SQIVND (reference sequence). The V end lost 0 bases, the J end lost 12 bases, and 6 bases lay between the germline ends. This CDR3 contains 11 residues. The CDR3 coding sequence is TGTGCCAGTAGTATAGAGGAGTTCCAGCATTTT. This codes for CASSIEEFQHF.

The chain carries TRBV7-3 and TRBJ2-1; D is unresolved. The CDR3 has 13 residues. Germline V lookup: CDR1 SGHTA, CDR2 FQGTGA. The V and J ends lost 4 bases and 4 bases respectively, with 8 bases between them. CDR3 DNA sequence: TGTGCCAGCAGCTCCAATATATACAATGAGCAGTTCTTC. Protein sequence: CASSSNIYNEQFF.

V and J are TRBV19 and TRBJ2-7, with 8 bases matching TRBD1. V was pared by 6 bases and J by 2 bases, with 6 bases of the junction left unmatched. This CDR3 is built from 14 residues. CDR1 and CDR2 (germline): LNHDA, SQIVND (reference sequence). The DNA for the CDR3 is TGTGCCAGTAGGAGGACAGGGAGAACCTACGAGCAGTACTTC. Encoded protein: CASRRTGRTYEQYF.

The V call is TRBV28, the J call TRBJ2-5, with a weak D call TRBD1 (5 bases). V gave up 10 bases and J gave up 2 bases, with 11 bases separating them. The CDR3 extends over 12 amino acids. Germline CDR1 MDHEN, CDR2 SYDVKM. The CDR3 reads CATKTGQETQYF. The CDR3 DNA follows: TGTGCCACCAAAACAGGACAAGAGACCCAGTACTTC.

This clonotype was seen only a few times. This chain joins TRBV4-2 and TRBJ1-1; D perhaps matches TRBD1 (6 bases). CDR1 is LGHNA, CDR2 YNFKEQ, per germline. V lost 4 bases, J lost 0 bases, and 15 bases lay in between. The CDR3 runs 16 residues. CDR3 residues: CASSPQRGQMNTEAFF. The CDR3 DNA reads as TGTGCCAGCAGCCCCCAGAGAGGACAGATGAACACTGAAGCTTTCTTT.

The rearrangement joins TRBV6-5 to TRBJ2-1; D remains unclear. Germline values: CDR1 MNHEY, CDR2 SVGAGI. This CDR3 is built from 15 residues. The ends were cut back, 5 bases at V and 8 bases at J, with 19 bases in the middle. The CDR3 DNA reads as TGTGCCAGCAGTGGTGCCTCGGACGTCCCCGATGAGCAGTTCTTC. Translation: CASSGASDVPDEQFF.

The chain is built from TRBV7-9 and TRBJ2-7; D possibly uses TRBD1 or TRBD2 (5 bases each). Trimming removed 4 bases from V and 6 bases from J, with 16 bases in between. This CDR3 comprises 14 residues. Germline V gene sequence: CDR1 SEHNR, CDR2 FQNEAQ (reference sequence). The CDR3, as DNA: TGTGCCAGCAGCTCCGGGACGGGGTCTTTCGAGCAGTACTTC. Protein product: CASSSGTGSFEQYF.

This clonotype occurred a few times. The CDR3 sequence: CASSLGTGGTYEQYF. CDR3 DNA: TGTGCCAGCAGCCTCGGGACAGGGGGAACCTACGAGCAGTACTTC. V usage is TRBV7-2 and J usage is TRBJ2-7, with 11 bases aligning to TRBD1. Trimming cost V 5 bases and J 2 bases; bases outside gene matches: 5. The germline CDR1 and CDR2 sequences are SGHTA and FQGNSA. The CDR3 sequence is 15 residues long.